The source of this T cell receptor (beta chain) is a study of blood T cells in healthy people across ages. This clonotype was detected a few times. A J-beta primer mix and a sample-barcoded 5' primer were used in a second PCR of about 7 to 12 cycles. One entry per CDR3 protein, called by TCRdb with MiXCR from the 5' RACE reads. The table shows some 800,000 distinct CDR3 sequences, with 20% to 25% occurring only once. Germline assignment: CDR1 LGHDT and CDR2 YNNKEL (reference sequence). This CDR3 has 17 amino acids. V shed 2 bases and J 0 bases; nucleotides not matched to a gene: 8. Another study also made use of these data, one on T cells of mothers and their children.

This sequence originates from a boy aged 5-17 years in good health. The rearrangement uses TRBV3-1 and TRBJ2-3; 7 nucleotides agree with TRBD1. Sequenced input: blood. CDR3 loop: CASSQPATGLSTDTQYF. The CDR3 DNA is TGTGCCAGCAGCCAACCCGCGACAGGGCTAAGCACAGATACGCAGTATTTT.